This entry concerns a single T cell receptor beta chain. The CDR3 is 14 amino acids. V shed 5 bases and J shed 5 bases, with 15 bases lying between them. Germline V gene sequence: CDR1 SGHAT, CDR2 FQNNGV. In the source study's methods: The authors estimated nucleated cell counts from reference gene primer amplification. Using immunoSEQ multiplex PCR, the repertoire was profiled, and TCRdb retains in-frame clones only, with some absent. The DNA was the basis for D and trimming; V, J and clone size are from that table. The sample has 350,000 or so clones, around 88% seen once; the top ten hold around 3%. These data are taken from a study of blood T cell repertoires in COVID-19. Study in general: Some COVID-19 samples were acute and others convalescent; all came from the United States, Italy and Spain. The analysed material was cDNA or gDNA that came from T cells, B-cell-depleted T cells, or PBMCs.

Material for sequencing was peripheral blood. This TCR was recovered from a man aged 30 to 39 with active or convalescent COVID-19. This chain uses TRBV11-2 with TRBJ1-2, with D possibly being TRBD1 (6 bases). The CDR3: CASSPPRGRYGYTF. As DNA, the CDR3 is TGTGCCAGCAGCCCCCCGCGGGGGCGGTATGGCTACACCTTC.